One T cell receptor (beta chain) is described in this entry. Its antigen is undetermined. Generated by immunoSEQ multiplex PCR, the TCRdb table keeps only in-frame clones and is missing some. The table shows millions of clones, with more than 85% occurring only once. This CDR3 is built from 17 residues. Deletions cut 0 bases from V and 0 bases from J, with 15 bases between. Germline loops: CDR1 SGHNT, CDR2 YYREEE (reference sequence). The data were obtained in a study of shared clonotypes between healthy human individuals. Findings and limits, study-wide: Richness estimates generally favored naive over memory subsets.

This sequence joins TRBV5-4 and TRBJ1-1, with no clear D. The receptor was derived from a man aged 18 to 29 in good health. Some clones in this sample may be carry-over from other donors' samples. Sequenced sample: naive CD4+ T cells from PBMCs. Sample subset: CD45RA+ positively selected. CDR3 amino acids: CASSLGNIRRMNTEAFF. DNA for the CDR3: TGTGCCAGCAGCTTGGGGAATATTCGACGAATGAACACTGAAGCTTTCTTT.